This entry is about one TCR beta chain. Regions amplified from RNA transcripts were the TCR beta CDR3 regions. Researchers ran a first-round RT-PCR on the TCR CDR3 using the HTBI primer set. TCRdb ran MiXCR on the multiplex PCR reads and lists one entry per CDR3 protein. The sample lists roughly 740,000 distinct CDR3 sequences; about 17% were seen once. Each diagnosis was grounded in clinical symptoms, serum thyroxine and TRAb, thyroid ultrasound, and orbital computed tomography. This sample is drawn from a study of T cells in Graves' hyperthyroidism and ophthalmopathy. Trimming took 0 bases from V and 1 from J, leaving 10 bases between them. This CDR3 has 16 amino acids. CDR1 SGHRS and CDR2 YFSETQ come from the germline V gene.

The sequencing sample was made of blood. This clonotype originated in a man aged 18 to 30 with Graves' hyperthyroidism. This chain links TRBV5-1 with TRBJ2-2; TRBD2 is a possible D gene (5 bases). The DNA for the CDR3 is TGCGCCAGCAGCTTGGAGGGCCGGGAGAACACCGGGGAGCTGTTTTTT. It is translated as CASSLEGRENTGELFF.